One and the same sample provided the 10 T cell receptor beta chains below, sequenced in a study of OX40 agonist ivuxolimab in advanced cancers. Using immunoSEQ multiplex PCR, the repertoire was profiled, and TCRdb retains in-frame clones only, with some absent. The data show 80,000 or so clones, 75% to 90% seen once. The starting material was CD4+ or CD8+ T cells sorted from blood, obtained in a trial of the OX40 agonist ivuxolimab. All receptors come from an adult with an advanced solid tumor such as melanoma, head and neck, liver or kidney cancer.

This clone has a single count. The chain has TRBV5-1 and TRBJ2-1, with TRBD1 matching over 10 bases. The CDR3 totals 16 residues. With V trimmed by 0 bases and J by 5 bases, 5 bases remained unmatched. The germline V gene has CDR1 SGHRS and CDR2 YFSETQ. CDR3 nucleotides: TGCGCCAGCAGCTTGGCTGGGACAGGGGTCCACAATGAGCAGTTCTTC. Translating it yields CASSLAGTGVHNEQFF.

This chain connects TRBV7-3 to TRBJ2-2; possible D gene TRBD2, 6 bases. Trimming stripped 4 bases from V and 1 base from J, with 16 bases between. In germline, CDR1 is SGHTA, CDR2 FQGTGA. The length of the CDR3 is 17 residues. CDR3 amino acids: CASSSYLQGGNTGELFF. For the CDR3, the DNA is TGTGCCAGCAGCTCTTACCTCCAGGGAGGGAACACCGGGGAGCTGTTTTTT.

J is TRBJ1-1 and V is TRBV5-6, with a tentative D call TRBD1 (5 bases). V was trimmed by 0 bases and J by 2 bases, leaving 8 bases between them. The CDR3 totals 14 residues. Looked up from germline, CDR1 is SGHDT and CDR2 is YYEEEE. The CDR3 DNA reads as TGTGCCAGCAGCTTGGGAGGGGCAAACACTGAAGCTTTCTTT. Protein product: CASSLGGANTEAFF.

The V and J genes are TRBV21-1 and TRBJ2-1; TRBD1 is the table's D call and was not checked against the DNA. TRBV21-1 is shown as a pseudogene. The CDR3 runs 16 residues. The CDR3 reads CASSSVGTGGRDEQFF. Here the CDR3 DNA reads TGTGCCAGCAGCTCCGTGGGGACAGGGGGCCGGGATGAGCAGTTCTTC.

This clone was counted between two and nine times. The sample contains more than one DNA sequence encoding this CDR3. The chain couples TRBV18 to TRBJ2-7; D unresolved. The CDR3 sequence is 13 residues long. CDR1 and CDR2 (germline): KGHSH, LQKENI. V gave up 4 bases and J gave up 1 base, with 8 bases separating them. This CDR3 is CASSLASSYEQYF. CDR3 sequence (DNA): TGTGCCAGCTCACTAGCTTCTTCCTACGAGCAGTACTTC. Looking up the rest from reference TRBV18 and TRBJ2-7 gives the full variable domain: NAGVMQNPRHLVRRRGQEARLRCSPMKGHSHVYWYRQLPEEGLKFMVYLQKENIIDESGMPKERFSAEFPKEGPSILRIQQVVRGDSAAYFCASSLASSYEQYFGPGTRLTVT.

The chain is built from TRBV4-1 and TRBJ1-1, with a possible D match to TRBD1 (5 bases). The CDR3 is 16 residues long. Germline CDR1 reads MGHRA; CDR2 reads YSYEKL. V was shortened by 2 bases and J by 1 base, with 14 bases between the two germline ends. The CDR3 DNA sequence: TGCGCCAGCAGCCAATTTGGGGGGGGAGGGAACACTGAAGCTTTCTTT. Translation: CASSQFGGGGNTEAFF.

The chain carries TRBV7-9 and TRBJ2-7; the D gene is possibly TRBD1 (6 bases). CDR1 is SEHNR, CDR2 FQNEAQ, per germline (reference sequence). The CDR3 is 12 residues long. V lost 10 bases, J lost 2 bases, and 12 bases lay in between. CDR3 sequence reads: CAIQGPPYEQYF. Here the CDR3 DNA reads TGTGCCATACAGGGTCCCCCCTACGAGCAGTACTTC.

The chain combines TRBV19 with TRBJ2-5; the D gene could be TRBD1 or TRBD2 (5 bases each). The germline gives CDR1 LNHDA, CDR2 SQIVND (reference sequence). The CDR3 loop spans 14 amino acids. V was shortened by 3 bases and J by 4 bases, with 12 bases between the two germline ends. In DNA, the CDR3 is TGTGCCAGTAGTATGGGACCACTGGCAGAGACCCAGTACTTC. Its translation: CASSMGPLAETQYF.

The chain links TRBV7-5 to TRBJ1-3. TRBV7-5 is labeled a pseudogene. The CDR3 extends over 12 amino acids. The CDR3 nucleotides are TGTGTCAGAAGCTGGGGTAGAAACACCATATATTTT. Translated: CVRSWGRNTIYF.

The chain recombines TRBV6-5 with TRBJ2-1, with TRBD2 as a possible D gene (6 bases). CDR1 and CDR2 from the germline V gene are MNHEY and SVGAGI. The V gene lost 2 bases and the J gene lost 13 bases, with 18 bases spanning the gap. The CDR3 is 14 amino acids. CDR3 bases: TGTGCCAGCAGTTACGGGACTGGCCTGTGGGGCCAGTTCTTC. Its translation is CASSYGTGLWGQFF.